This T cell receptor beta chain was obtained from a study of vaccination and CD4 T cells after COVID-19. As for the study in general: Cells received overlapping spike peptides from SARS-CoV-2, HCoV-NL63, HCoV-OC43 and HCoV-229E as stimulation. The study's findings and limits: Analysis of convalescent patients found that 304 of 307 vaccine-specific clones were spike mono-reactive.

Germline V gene lookup returns CDR1 KGHDR and CDR2 SFDVKD. CDR3 size: 15 residues. J gave up 1 base and V 3 bases, and 4 bases lay outside the gene matches. This sample's time point: late sampling 161 to 241 days after vaccination in three convalescent patients. Treatment given: approximately nine-day PBMC culture with coronavirus spike peptide pools or control peptides (ViraFEST assay). Antigen-specific T cells were expanded with peptide pools by ViraFEST, and TCRs were then sequenced. Oncomine TCR Beta short-read sequencing was applied to DNA from cultured CD4+ T cells. TCRdb ran MiXCR on the PCR reads and lists one entry per CDR3 protein. The data contain some 20,000 distinct CDR3 sequences, more than 30% of them singletons. This clonotype has a handful of counts. Its antigen is unidentified.

This specimen was CD4+ T cells from blood, cultured in vitro, taken about 7 months after SARS-CoV-2 vaccination. The chain couples TRBV24-1 to TRBJ2-5; 7 nucleotides align to TRBD1. This TCR was recovered from a human donor who had recovered from COVID-19. The CDR3 spells CATSDRTGFQETQYF. The CDR3 nucleotides read TGTGCCACCAGTGATCGGACAGGTTTCCAAGAGACCCAGTACTTC.